This T cell receptor beta chain was found in a study of blood T cell repertoires in COVID-19 (dated by TCRdb to between 2020 and 2021). About the study as a whole: Samples covering the acute and convalescent phases of COVID-19 were provided by collaborators in the United States, Italy and Spain. The material from the prospective study consisted of cDNA or gDNA derived from T cells, B-cell-depleted T cells, or PBMCs. The dataset comprised deeply sampled blood TCRbeta repertoires from subjects exposed to, actively infected with, or recovered from COVID-19. A freely available public database, intended as a resource for researchers studying the immune response to SARS-CoV-2, is where the repertoires were released. Samples came from the ongoing ImmuneRACE study (first 160 participants) plus 1,254 subjects from 6 global collaborators. Sample metadata almost always included a de-identified subject ID, COVID-19 status, age in years and sex. Where available, HLA class I and class II types were obtained from metadata supplied by the sample provider rather than from assay-based typing.

TCRbeta CDR3 regions were amplified from genomic DNA by means of the immunoSEQ Assay, a bias-controlled multiplex PCR. For the original study's pipeline: Within the assay, amplification of reference gene primers was used to estimate how many nucleated cells each sample contained. Sequence reads were collapsed and filtered to measure the absolute abundance of every unique TCRbeta CDR3 rearrangement. Productive Simpson clonality was computed per sample as the square root of Simpson's diversity index over productive rearrangements. TCRdb obtained this table from immuneACCESS and retained in-frame rearrangements with V and J assigned. These tables miss some clones; where compared with another copy, unresolved V genes account for less than half of the shortfall, and the remainder is unexplained. V and J calls plus clone size are reproduced from that table; the DNA served to infer D and trimming. The sample table holds under 250,000 clones, of which roughly 80% were seen once. In total, the top ten clones hold 4.5% to 7% of the sample.

A word on this clone: The specificity of this receptor is unknown. No much larger clone exists at a distance of one base, and base qualities are not known.

Whole blood was collected in K2EDTA tubes by collaborating institutions according to the institutions' own protocols. For TCRbeta analysis, collaborators shipped samples in one of three forms: frozen whole blood, isolated PBMCs, or DNA extracted from either of those sample types. Study-wide conclusions, independent of this receptor: The amount of clinical and demographic metadata varied by source and participant and was provided uncurated.

The germline V gene specifies SGHRS as CDR1 and YFSETQ as CDR2. The CDR3 measures 12 amino acids from cysteine to phenylalanine. Left in the record is the CDR3 DNA by itself, 36 bases read in frame from the first base. Ends trimmed: V by 1 base, J by 11 bases; bases unmatched to a gene: 5. In this chain, TRBV5-1 is recombined with TRBJ1-1, with 7 middle bases fitting TRBD1. The source is a woman in her seventies with acute or convalescent COVID-19. Sequenced input: peripheral blood. The DNA is TGCGCCAGCAGCTTGAAGGGGGCCGGGGCTTTCTTT. This gives the protein CASSLKGAGAFF.